The 11 T cell receptor beta chains reported below all come from one sample, sequenced in a study of persistence of HIV-infected CD4 T cells. This was the immunoSEQ version 4 assay in survey mode. The assay was immunoSEQ multiplex PCR, and TCRdb's table has in-frame clones only and misses some. The data hold some 48,000 clones, with 75% to 85% observed a single time. Their antigen targets remain unknown. Stimulation used about 10 ug/mL lysate from CMV-infected fibroblasts. Memory cells lacking CD40L and CD69 with high CD45RO were sorted. The sequencing here drew on CD4+ T cells sorted from PBMCs after roughly 18-hour stimulation, taken from a patient who received antiretroviral therapy. All receptors come from an adult man with HIV who was CMV-seropositive.

The J gene is TRBJ2-3, the V gene TRBV3-1 (or the pseudogene TRBV3-2); TRBD2 matches at 10 bases. V was pared by 0 bases and J by 3 bases, with 6 bases of the junction left unmatched. CDR1 and CDR2 (germline): LGHDT, YNNKEL (reference sequence). This CDR3 is built from 17 residues. The CDR3, as DNA: TGTGCCAGCAGCCAAGACCGCTTTAGCGGGAGGACAGATACGCAGTATTTT. As protein: CASSQDRFSGRTDTQYF.

The chain has TRBV7-9 and TRBJ1-5; 8 nucleotides line up with TRBD1. The V and J ends lost 5 bases and 4 bases, in that order; junction bases with no gene match: 4. From germline, CDR1 is SEHNR and CDR2 FQNEAQ (reference sequence). This CDR3 comprises 14 residues. The CDR3, as DNA: TGTGCCAGCAGCAACGGACAGGGAAATCAGCCCCAGCATTTT. Residues: CASSNGQGNQPQHF.

The V gene is TRBV4-2, the J gene TRBJ2-1; weak D call: TRBD1 (5 bases). The CDR3 consists of 15 residues. V was clipped by 0 bases and J by 1 base, with 7 bases between them. Germline CDR1 and CDR2: LGHNA and YNFKEQ. CDR3 nucleotide sequence: TGTGCCAGCAGCCAAGACACAGGTTCCTACAATGAGCAGTTCTTC. Its protein is CASSQDTGSYNEQFF.

The chain is built from TRBV7-6 and TRBJ2-1; TRBD2 matches at 9 bases. The CDR3 is made up of 16 amino acids. Per the germline V gene, CDR1 is SGHVS and CDR2 is FNYEAQ. Trimming took 1 base from V and 4 from J; bases not matched to a gene: 5. The CDR3 sequence: CASSLVSAGGYNEQFF. The CDR3 nucleotides read TGTGCCAGCAGCTTAGTGAGTGCGGGAGGGTACAATGAGCAGTTCTTC. Supplemented by reference TRBV7-6 and TRBJ2-1, the full variable domain reads GAGVSQSPRYKVTKRGQDVALRCDPISGHVSLYWYRQALGQGPEFLTYFNYEAQQDKSGLPNDRFSAERPEGSISTLTIQRTEQRDSAMYRCASSLVSAGGYNEQFFGPGTRLTVL.

This chain uses TRBV7-3 with TRBJ1-6, with a possible D match to TRBD1 (6 bases). CDR3 size: 15 residues. V was trimmed by 2 bases and J by 7 bases, leaving 12 bases between them. Germline CDR1 SGHTA, CDR2 FQGTGA. Here the CDR3 reads CASSLSDRSNSPLHF. The CDR3 DNA reads TGTGCCAGCAGCTTATCGGACAGAAGCAATTCACCCCTCCACTTT.

The gene calls are TRBV27 and TRBJ2-7, with D perhaps matching TRBD1 (5 bases). Germline V lookup: CDR1 MNHEY, CDR2 SMNVEV (reference sequence). Trimming shortened V by 6 bases and J by 4 bases, and 16 bases separated the two germline ends. CDR3 length: 14 residues. CDR3 bases: TGTGCCAGCAGCCCCTGGTCAGGGCGATACGAGCAGTACTTC. This translates into CASSPWSGRYEQYF.

The chain employs TRBV30 and TRBJ2-5; TRBD1 is a possible D gene (6 bases). CDR3 length: 14 residues. Looked up from germline, CDR1 is GTSNPN and CDR2 is SVGIG (reference sequence). Trimming cost V 3 bases and J 1 base, with 12 bases left between them. The CDR3 spells CAWRSQGIQETQYF. The CDR3 nucleotides are TGTGCCTGGAGGTCCCAGGGGATCCAAGAGACCCAGTACTTC.

This clone was observed a few times. This rearrangement joins TRBV18 to TRBJ2-7; TRBD2 matches at 7 bases. CDR3 length: 14 amino acids. From germline, CDR1 is KGHSH and CDR2 LQKENI. V trimming: 0 bases; J trimming: 3 bases; junction bases outside the gene matches: 2. Here the CDR3 reads CASSPPGTNYEQYF. CDR3 DNA: TGTGCCAGCTCACCACCCGGGACTAACTACGAGCAGTACTTC.

The chain recombines TRBV5-5 with TRBJ2-2; TRBD1 might be the D (5 bases). The CDR3 contains 15 residues. V was cut by 2 bases and J by 4 bases, with 12 bases left in between. Germline CDR1 SGHKS, CDR2 YYEKEE (reference sequence). Here the CDR3 DNA reads TGTGCCAGCAGCTTAGGCAGGGTGGGCACCGGGGAGCTGTTTTTT. This translates into CASSLGRVGTGELFF.

This sequence joins TRBV12-3 or TRBV12-4 and TRBJ2-2, with unresolved D. The CDR3 contains 13 residues. Trimming shortened V by 3 bases and J by 6 bases, and 8 bases separated the two germline ends. For the CDR3, the DNA is TGTGCCAGCAGTTTGCGAGCAGCCGGGGAGCTGTTTTTT. Translating it yields CASSLRAAGELFF.

The chain uses TRBV27 and TRBJ1-2, with 9 bases identical to TRBD1. Unmatched junction bases numbered 9, after V lost 7 bases and J lost 6 bases. The V gene's germline CDR1 is MNHEY and CDR2 SMNVEV (reference sequence). CDR3 length equals 14 residues. CDR3: CASTPYGQGNGYTF. The CDR3 DNA reads as TGTGCCAGCACACCCTACGGACAGGGGAATGGCTACACCTTC.